The T cell receptor (beta chain) described here comes from a study of T-cell memory formation after mild COVID-19. Germline V CDR1 and CDR2: SGHNT, YENEEA. The length of the CDR3 is 16 residues. Trimming took 0 bases from V and 5 from J, leaving 16 bases between them. TCRdb re-analysed the 5' RACE reads in MiXCR, keeping a single row per CDR3 protein. The sample has a few hundred thousand distinct CDR3 sequences; roughly a fifth are singletons. Sequencing input: PBMCs or a T cell subset sorted from them (not recorded which). The chain combines TRBV11-3 with TRBJ1-1; D is unresolved. The source is an adult woman who had mild COVID-19 (a few samples of this study predate the infection). Cell type and time point are not known. In DNA, the CDR3 is TGTGCCAGCAGCTTAGACCCCCCGAGGGCTTGGACTGAAGCTTTCTTT. This codes for CASSLDPPRAWTEAFF.